This T cell receptor (beta chain) was recovered during a study of cytomegalovirus exposure and HLA in healthy donors. Study conclusions and caveats: It was confirmed in vitro that a few of the CMV-associated chains were specific for CMV antigens. TCR clusters originating in the first cohort tended to co-occur in the 110 or so validation repertoires, according to a later analysis.

A remark on this clone: Its antigen remains unidentified.

Germline-derived CDR1 and CDR2 are SGHVS and FQNEAQ. V lost 5 bases and J lost 7, with 6 bases in between. The CDR3 totals 11 residues. This table comes from immunoSEQ multiplex PCR, and its TCRdb copy is limited to in-frame clones, with some not included. The profile covers some 150,000 clones, with about 90% appearing a single time and roughly 6.7% taken by the ten largest. The sequencing sample was made of PBMCs. The chain carries TRBV7-8 and TRBJ1-5; D is undetermined. This receptor was taken from a woman aged 30 to 39 in good health and CMV-seropositive. This chain's CDR3 is CASSIRQPQHF. CDR3 nucleotides: TGTGCCAGCAGCATCAGACAGCCCCAGCATTTT.